Listed below are T cell receptor beta chains from one sample, sequenced in a study of OX40 agonist ivuxolimab in advanced cancers. The table came from immunoSEQ multiplex PCR; TCRdb's copy has only in-frame clones and leaves some out. The data show tens of thousands of clones, around 85% seen once. The material sequenced was CD4+ or CD8+ T cells sorted from blood, taken in a trial of the OX40 agonist ivuxolimab. The origin of the receptors is an adult with an advanced solid tumor such as melanoma, head and neck, liver or kidney cancer. Both conserved end residues are part of each CDR3. Fields, in order: D gene, V gene, clone size, J gene, CDR3 DNA, CDR3 protein. D genes are given only for firm matches. Clone sizes are given selectively: once, few, many, or a class where the clone is expanded.

D gene: -; V gene: TRBV14; clone size: -; J gene: TRBJ1-4; CDR3 DNA: TGTGCCAGCAGCCCGAGAGCAACTAATGAAAAACTGTTTTTT; CDR3 protein: CASSPRATNEKLFF
D gene: TRBD2; V gene: TRBV9; clone size: few; J gene: TRBJ2-5; CDR3 DNA: TGTGCCAGCAGCGTTGCGTCTAGCGGGAATCGAGGAGAGACCCAGTACTTC; CDR3 protein: CASSVASSGNRGETQYF
D gene: TRBD2; V gene: TRBV18; clone size: -; J gene: TRBJ2-7; CDR3 DNA: TGTGCCAGCTCGCCCACCCGTAGCGGGGGGGCCTACGAGCAGTACTTC; CDR3 protein: CASSPTRSGGAYEQYF
D gene: -; V gene: TRBV11-2; clone size: -; J gene: TRBJ2-7; CDR3 DNA: TGTGCCAGCACCCCCGGTGGGGGGTCCCGCCACGAGCAGTACTTC; CDR3 protein: CASTPGGGSRHEQYF
D gene: -; V gene: TRBV5-1; clone size: -; J gene: TRBJ1-2; CDR3 DNA: TGCGCCAGCAGCTTGGGGCAGGGACATGGCTACACCTTC; CDR3 protein: CASSLGQGHGYTF
D gene: -; V gene: TRBV14; clone size: medium-sized; J gene: TRBJ1-5; CDR3 DNA: TGTGCCAGCAGCCAAGATGGACGGCGGCCCCAGCATTTT; CDR3 protein: CASSQDGRRPQHF
D gene: TRBD1; V gene: TRBV5-1; clone size: -; J gene: TRBJ2-3; CDR3 DNA: TGCGCCAGCAGCTTGATACCGGACAGGGTGAGCACAGATACGCAGTATTTT; CDR3 protein: CASSLIPDRVSTDTQYF
D gene: -; V gene: TRBV15; clone size: -; J gene: TRBJ1-5; CDR3 DNA: TGTGCCACCAGCCGGGGCGATCAGCCCCAGCATTTT; CDR3 protein: CATSRGDQPQHF
D gene: TRBD1; V gene: TRBV19; clone size: -; J gene: TRBJ1-6; CDR3 DNA: TGTGCCAGCCACCCCGGGACAGGGTTCTATAATTCACCCCTCCACTTT; CDR3 protein: CASHPGTGFYNSPLHF
D gene: -; V gene: TRBV6-5; clone size: -; J gene: TRBJ1-2; CDR3 DNA: TGTGCCAGCAGTTACTCGGTGGACAATCGCTACACCTTC; CDR3 protein: CASSYSVDNRYTF
D gene: TRBD2; V gene: TRBV5-1; clone size: -; J gene: TRBJ2-5; CDR3 DNA: TGCGCCAGCAGCTTGGCTGCTAGCGGGGGACAAGAGACCCAGTACTTC; CDR3 protein: CASSLAASGGQETQYF
D gene: TRBD2; V gene: TRBV7-2; clone size: -; J gene: TRBJ2-5; CDR3 DNA: TGTGCCAGCAGCTCCCGACTAGCGGGTGGAGAGACCCAGTACTTC; CDR3 protein: CASSSRLAGGETQYF
D gene: TRBD1; V gene: TRBV12-5; clone size: -; J gene: TRBJ1-1; CDR3 DNA: TGTGCTAGTGGTCCGGGGACAGGGGGGCAATCGGCCCGGAACACTGAAGCTTTCTTT; CDR3 protein: CASGPGTGGQSARNTEAFF
D gene: -; V gene: TRBV14; clone size: -; J gene: TRBJ2-7; CDR3 DNA: TGTGCCAGCAGCCCACGAACCGGGACAAGGACGTTCGAGCAGTACTTC; CDR3 protein: CASSPRTGTRTFEQYF
D gene: -; V gene: TRBV5-1; clone size: -; J gene: TRBJ1-1; CDR3 DNA: TGCGCCAGCAGCTTGGAACTGGGGGACCCCACTGAAGCTTTCTTT; CDR3 protein: CASSLELGDPTEAFF
D gene: TRBD1; V gene: TRBV6-6; clone size: -; J gene: TRBJ2-5; CDR3 DNA: TGTGCCAGCTCGAACACTCACAGGGGAAACCAAGAGACCCAGTACTTC; CDR3 protein: CASSNTHRGNQETQYF